This T cell receptor beta chain was identified during a study of Ad26.COV2.S vaccination and SARS-CoV-2 variants. On the study more broadly: Participants got Ad26.COV2.S intramuscularly, once or twice 56 days apart.

The treatment is: roughly 20 received Ad26.COV2.S at low or high dose, single or two shots; about 5 received placebo; per-sample allocation not given. The study sampled participants on day 63 after the first vaccine or placebo injection. Sequencing was performed with immunoSEQ multiplex PCR; in TCRdb, only in-frame clones are kept and a portion is missing. The data hold hundreds of thousands of clones, with roughly 90% observed a single time. CDR3 length: 13 residues. CDR1 is WNHNN, CDR2 SYGVQD, per germline (reference sequence). Trimming took 2 bases from V and 8 from J, leaving 9 bases between them.

Material: peripheral blood, obtained in a trial of Ad26.COV2.S vaccine versus placebo. The sequence was collected from a person between 18 and 59 years old who received the Ad26.COV2.S COVID-19 vaccine or a placebo. The chain uses TRBV10-1 and TRBJ2-2; the D gene is possibly TRBD1 (6 bases). CDR3 nucleotide sequence: TGCGCCAGCAGTGAGAGGGGACATGGGGAGCTGTTTTTT. As protein: CASSERGHGELFF.